This TCR beta chain was recorded in a study of human T cells and chemical hapten exposure. Trimming cost V 2 bases and J 6 bases, with 9 bases left between them. The CDR3 has 13 residues. The V gene's germline CDR1 is SGHDN and CDR2 FVKESK. TCRdb reprocessed the RACE reads with MiXCR, giving one entry per CDR3 protein. The sample lists 65,000 to 95,000 distinct CDR3 sequences, about 8.6% occurring once. This sample's time point: healthy volunteer bleed at 6 weeks. Unfractionated whole blood yielded the extracted total RNA. The J gene is TRBJ2-3, the V gene TRBV14, with a possible D match to TRBD1 (5 bases). The TCR comes from a female donor in good health. Some clones in this sample may be carry-over from other donors' samples. Material: whole blood. The CDR3 protein is CASSQLGADTQYF. The CDR3 coding sequence is TGTGCCAGCAGCCAACTAGGGGCCGATACGCAGTATTTT.